The 8 T cell receptor beta chains listed next were all sequenced from one sample in a study of T-cell reconstitution after alpha-beta-depleted transplantation in children. Unique molecular identifiers were used to barcode this TCRbeta library. TCRdb re-analysed the PCR reads in MiXCR, keeping a single row per CDR3 protein. The sample includes roughly 490,000 distinct CDR3 sequences, about an eighth of them seen just once. The specimen comprised PBMCs, mostly from graft donor cells, sampled 180 days after TCRalphabeta/CD19-depleted stem cell transplant. These receptors were taken from a female patient aged 2-10 years who had a stem cell transplant for aplastic anemia, so the T cells may come from the graft donor.

V is TRBV5-1 and J is TRBJ2-7, with TRBD1 matching 12 bases. V was pared by 0 bases and J by 4 bases, with 5 bases of the junction left unmatched. Germline assignment: CDR1 SGHRS and CDR2 YFSETQ. The CDR3 loop spans 16 amino acids. CDR3 bases: TGCGCCAGCAGCTTGGGGGACAGGGGGCCCCCTTACGAGCAGTACGTC. Protein product: CASSLGDRGPPYEQYV.

This clonotype has at least ten counts. The rearrangement uses TRBV9 and TRBJ2-4; unclear D gene. Germline assignment: CDR1 SGDLS and CDR2 YYNGEE. The CDR3 runs to 11 residues. V gave up 5 bases and J gave up 4 bases, with 4 bases separating them. This chain's CDR3 is CASSDKNIQYF. The CDR3 DNA reads as TGTGCCAGCAGTGATAAAAACATTCAGTACTTC.

This chain links TRBV4-3 with TRBJ2-2; D unresolved. With 6 bases removed from V and 6 bases from J, the gap between germline ends came to 8 bases. Germline V gene data show CDR1 as LGHNA and CDR2 as YSLEER. This CDR3 spans 12 amino acids. CDR3 nucleotide sequence: TGCGCCAGCAGGGGATGGGCCGGGGAGCTGTTTTTT. It translates to CASRGWAGELFF.

The CDR3 nucleotides read TGCGCCAGCAGCTTGGCATGGGGTAGCACAGATACGCAGTATTTT. It yields the protein CASSLAWGSTDTQYF. The V call is TRBV5-1, the J call TRBJ2-3; D remains ambiguous. The CDR3 totals 15 residues. Germline V gene data show CDR1 as SGHRS and CDR2 as YFSETQ. Trimming pared 0 bases from V and 0 bases from J, leaving 8 bases between.

The rearrangement links TRBV19 to TRBJ2-7; TRBD1 aligns across 7 bases. V lost 5 bases, J lost 3 bases, and 4 bases stayed unmatched. Germline assignment: CDR1 LNHDA and CDR2 SQIVND (reference sequence). The CDR3 runs to 13 residues. CDR3 in DNA: TGTGCCAGTAGTCTCTCAGGGGGCTACGAGCAGTACTTC. This sequence encodes CASSLSGGYEQYF.

This chain links TRBV12-3 or TRBV12-4 with TRBJ2-5; D tentatively reads TRBD1 or TRBD2 (5 bases each). This CDR3 region has 15 residues. Trimming removed 7 bases at V and 2 bases at J, with 17 bases between. The CDR3 reads CASKPLSGGQETQYF. The CDR3 bases are TGTGCCAGCAAACCGTTAAGTGGGGGACAAGAGACCCAGTACTTC.

This clonotype was found a few times. The V gene is TRBV7-2, the J gene TRBJ1-2; 7 nucleotides line up with TRBD1. This CDR3 has 13 residues. Trimming at V came to 4 bases and at J to 5 bases, leaving 4 bases not matched to a gene. Germline values: CDR1 SGHTA, CDR2 FQGNSA. CDR3 residues: CASSWDRKYGYTF. In DNA, the CDR3 is TGTGCCAGCAGCTGGGACAGAAAATATGGCTACACCTTC.

Concerning this clonotype: Germline is not matched at one junction end, which may reflect a read error. The chain combines TRBV7-2 with TRBJ2-5; D possibly corresponds to TRBD2 (5 bases). The length of the CDR3 is 14 residues. Germline loops: CDR1 SGHTA, CDR2 FQGNSA. The CDR3 here is CASSLDGKQETQYF. CDR3 nucleotides: TGTGCCAGCAGCTTAGACGGGAAGCAAGAGACCCAGTACTTT.